These 4 T cell receptor beta chains were all obtained from the same sample, sequenced in a study of cytotoxic CD8 clonotypes in ibrutinib-treated CLL. The repertoire was sequenced with immunoSEQ multiplex PCR; TCRdb's copy has only in-frame clones and lacks some. This sample carries fewer than 30,000 clones, about 70% of them seen once, and the ten largest clones take about 29%. The material sequenced was PBMCs, taken after 24 months of ibrutinib treatment. These receptors all stem from a human donor with chronic lymphocytic leukemia.

The chain is built from TRBV18 and TRBJ2-3; D not certain. Looked up from germline, CDR1 is KGHSH and CDR2 is LQKENI. This CDR3 spans 13 amino acids. The V and J ends lost 0 bases and 4 bases respectively, with 5 bases between them. The CDR3: CASSPPVADTQYF. CDR3 nucleotide sequence: TGTGCCAGCTCACCACCAGTAGCAGATACGCAGTATTTT.

This chain joins TRBV4-1 and TRBJ2-3; 11 nucleotides align to TRBD2. CDR3 length: 15 residues. Unmatched junction bases numbered 2, after V lost 5 bases and J lost 1 base. Germline V CDR1 and CDR2: MGHRA, YSYEKL. The CDR3 protein is CASSKLAGGTDTQYF. Written as DNA, the CDR3 is TGCGCCAGCAGCAAACTAGCGGGGGGCACAGATACGCAGTATTTT.

V and J are TRBV29-1 and TRBJ1-1; D unclear. Trimming removed 2 bases at V and 7 bases at J, with 11 bases between. CDR1 is SQVTM, CDR2 ANQGSEA, per germline. The CDR3 totals 12 residues. Here the CDR3 DNA reads TGCAGCGTTGAACGGAAGATTCTTGAAGCTTTCTTT. This translates into CSVERKILEAFF.

The rearrangement uses TRBV18 and TRBJ1-2, with TRBD1 matching 10 bases. There are 15 residues in the CDR3. In germline, CDR1 is KGHSH, CDR2 LQKENI. The ends lost 4 bases at V and 4 bases at J; junction bases unmatched: 6. This chain's CDR3 is CASSQTGGNSYGYTF. The DNA of the CDR3 is TGTGCCAGCTCACAGACAGGGGGCAATAGCTATGGCTACACCTTC.